One sample yielded the 23 T cell receptor beta chains listed below, sequenced in a study of T-cell reconstitution after alpha-beta-depleted transplantation in children. A TCRbeta library incorporating unique molecular identifiers was prepared. One entry per CDR3 protein, called by TCRdb with MiXCR from the PCR reads. The sample lists roughly 400,000 distinct CDR3 sequences, around 21% occurring once. The sample in question was PBMCs from the stem cell graft donor, obtained from the stem cell graft. These receptor sequences come from a human donor who donated a stem cell graft to a child with acute myeloid leukemia.

This clonotype appeared a few times. This chain joins TRBV27 and TRBJ2-7, with 7 positions matching TRBD2. V shed 0 bases, J shed 3 bases, and the junction held 11 bases outside the gene matches. CDR3 length equals 17 residues. Germline CDR1 reads MNHEY; CDR2 reads SMNVEV (reference sequence). CDR3 in amino acids: CASSLSHIVSGYYEQYF. CDR3 bases: TGTGCCAGCAGTTTATCCCATATTGTTAGCGGGTACTACGAGCAGTACTTC.

This clonotype was detected a few times. This chain links TRBV24-1 with TRBJ2-7; D not resolved. The CDR3 is 14 amino acids. V was trimmed by 0 bases and J by 0 bases, leaving 5 bases between them. Germline V CDR1 and CDR2: KGHDR, SFDVKD. DNA for the CDR3: TGTGCCACCAGTGATTTGCCCCCCTCCTACGAGCAGTACTTC. Residues: CATSDLPPSYEQYF.

This chain joins TRBV29-1 and TRBJ2-7, with D tentatively TRBD2 (5 bases). Germline CDR1 and CDR2: SQVTM and ANQGSEA. This CDR3 spans 12 amino acids. V shed 6 bases and J shed 2 bases, with 11 bases lying between them. The CDR3: CSVALETYEQYF. For the CDR3, the DNA is TGCAGCGTAGCACTAGAGACCTACGAGCAGTACTTC.

The chain links TRBV12-3 or TRBV12-4 to TRBJ2-2; the D is unclear. Trimming stripped 9 bases from V and 0 bases from J, with 8 bases between. CDR3 length equals 13 residues. CDR3 sequence: CASQQTNTGELFF. The CDR3 region has the DNA TGTGCCAGTCAACAAACGAACACCGGGGAGCTGTTTTTT.

The chain has TRBV5-1 and TRBJ2-3; D could derive from TRBD1 or TRBD2 (5 bases each). Trimming pared 2 bases from V and 0 bases from J, leaving 10 bases between. There are 15 residues in the CDR3. Per germline, CDR1 SGHRS and CDR2 YFSETQ. The CDR3 protein is CASSFGADSTDTQYF. The CDR3, as DNA: TGCGCCAGCAGCTTCGGGGCGGACAGCACAGATACGCAGTATTTT.

This clonotype was recorded many times. The rearrangement joins TRBV12-3 or TRBV12-4 to TRBJ2-2, with TRBD1 matching over 7 bases. This CDR3 spans 15 amino acids. Germline trimming cut 2 bases from V and 0 bases from J; bases unmatched to any gene: 0. This CDR3 is CASSLTGANTGELFF. DNA for the CDR3: TGTGCCAGCAGTTTAACAGGGGCGAACACCGGGGAGCTGTTTTTT.

V and J are TRBV5-1 and TRBJ2-1; D possibly corresponds to TRBD2 (6 bases). The CDR3 extends over 14 amino acids. V was clipped by 4 bases and J by 11 bases, with 19 bases between them. Looked up from germline, CDR1 is SGHRS and CDR2 is YFSETQ. CDR3: CASSLDPGGEQQFF. The DNA for the CDR3 is TGCGCCAGCAGCCTGGACCCTGGCGGGGAGCAGCAGTTCTTC.

This clonotype has just a few counts. The CDR3: CASSLSLRGGTNNQPQHF. In nucleotides, the CDR3 is TGTGCCAGCAGCTTAAGTCTCCGAGGGGGGACAAACAATCAGCCCCAGCATTTT. This chain connects TRBV7-8 to TRBJ1-5; TRBD1 is a possible D gene (6 bases). Germline V gene data show CDR1 as SGHVS and CDR2 as FQNEAQ. This CDR3 region has 18 residues. V gave up 2 bases and J gave up 3 bases, with 20 bases separating them. The variable domain in full, with the rest retrieved from reference TRBV7-8 and TRBJ1-5, is GAGVSQSPRYKVAKRGQDVALRCDPISGHVSLFWYQQALGQGPEFLTYFQNEAQLDKSGLPSDRFFAERPEGSVSTLKIQRTQQEDSAVYLCASSLSLRGGTNNQPQHFGDGTRLSIL.

This clonotype came up many times. The J gene is TRBJ2-1, the V gene TRBV20-1; D assignment may be TRBD1 or TRBD2 (5 bases each). Trimming stripped 3 bases from V and 0 bases from J, with 27 bases between. The germline V gene encodes CDR1 DFQATT and CDR2 SNEGSKA (reference sequence). CDR3 size: 20 residues. CDR3 in DNA: TGCAGTGCTAGTTCCTTGAGGGGAAAACATAGTACCGGCTCCTACAATGAGCAGTTCTTC. Encoded protein: CSASSLRGKHSTGSYNEQFF.

This clonotype was observed a handful of times. The chain has TRBV7-6 and TRBJ1-4; no clear D gene. The CDR3 spans 13 residues. Trimming took off 1 base at V and 8 bases at J, with 8 bases between the two ends. Looked up from germline, CDR1 is SGHVS and CDR2 is FNYEAQ. The CDR3 here is CASSLGPGEKLFF. DNA for the CDR3: TGTGCCAGCAGCTTAGGCCCGGGGGAAAAACTGTTTTTT.

The chain couples TRBV28 to TRBJ2-5, with D perhaps matching TRBD1 or TRBD2 (5 bases each). V was clipped by 5 bases and J by 3 bases, with 16 bases between them. Germline CDR1 reads MDHEN; CDR2 reads SYDVKM. The CDR3 extends over 15 amino acids. Written as DNA, the CDR3 is TGTGCCAGCAGTCCAGTATACCGGGGCGAAGAGACCCAGTACTTC. Protein sequence: CASSPVYRGEETQYF.

This clonotype was detected only a few times. The genes are TRBV6-5 and TRBJ2-1; TRBD1 might be the D (5 bases). The CDR3 has 15 residues. The V end was cut by 2 bases, the J end by 5 bases, with 13 bases between. Germline CDR1 MNHEY, CDR2 SVGAGI. The CDR3 coding sequence is TGTGCCAGCAGTTACGGGGCGGATTCAAACAATGAGCAGTTCTTC. Amino acid sequence: CASSYGADSNNEQFF.

The V and J genes are TRBV4-2 and TRBJ2-4; D call uncertain. The germline V and J ends were trimmed by 0 bases and 13 bases, with 10 bases remaining between them. The CDR3 totals 12 residues. In germline, CDR1 is LGHNA, CDR2 YNFKEQ. CDR3 residues: CASSQDGRRQYF. CDR3 DNA: TGTGCCAGCAGCCAAGATGGTCGACGACAGTACTTC.

J is TRBJ2-7 and V is TRBV28; D assignment may be TRBD1 or TRBD2 (6 bases each). Between the trimmed V and J ends, which lost 2 bases and 5 bases, there was a span of 13 bases. The CDR3 contains 14 residues. Per germline, CDR1 MDHEN and CDR2 SYDVKM. In nucleotides, the CDR3 is TGTGCCAGCAGTTTAGGGGGGACAAGGGACGAGCAGTACTTC. Translated: CASSLGGTRDEQYF.

There are many counts of this clonotype. The chain couples TRBV20-1 to TRBJ2-7; 8 bases map to TRBD1. From germline, CDR1 is DFQATT and CDR2 SNEGSKA (reference sequence). Trimming cost V 3 bases and J 3 bases; bases outside gene matches: 7. CDR3 size: 14 residues. CDR3 sequence: CSARSDRVFYEQYF. The DNA of the CDR3 is TGCAGTGCTAGGTCGGACAGGGTGTTCTACGAGCAGTACTTC.

The chain is built from TRBV7-8 and TRBJ2-7; D uncertain. CDR1 is SGHVS and CDR2 is FQNEAQ in the germline V gene. The CDR3 is 14 amino acids. V lost 7 bases, J lost 5 bases, and 18 bases lay in between. This CDR3 reads CASTRTVAGHEQYF. CDR3 sequence (DNA): TGTGCCAGCACAAGGACCGTAGCAGGCCACGAGCAGTACTTC.

V and J are TRBV28 and TRBJ2-1; 10 bases are a match to TRBD2. V was pared by 5 bases and J by 6 bases, with 7 bases of the junction left unmatched. CDR3 size: 15 residues. Germline CDR1 MDHEN, CDR2 SYDVKM. The CDR3 loop is CASSGGASGSNEQFF. The CDR3 coding sequence is TGTGCCAGCAGTGGGGGCGCTAGCGGGAGCAATGAGCAGTTCTTC.

At least ten counts were recorded for this clonotype. V gene TRBV29-1 combines with J gene TRBJ2-3; 16 bases agree with TRBD2. Germline values: CDR1 SQVTM, CDR2 ANQGSEA. The CDR3 has 16 amino acids. The junction had 8 bases not matched to a gene; V was cut back by 6 bases and J by 5 bases. The CDR3 reads CSVDGTSGRVVDTQYF. In DNA, the CDR3 is TGCAGCGTAGACGGGACTAGCGGGAGGGTGGTAGATACGCAGTATTTT.

A few counts support this clonotype. The rearrangement joins TRBV20-1 to TRBJ1-4, with a possible D match to TRBD1 (5 bases). V was shortened by 0 bases and J by 3 bases, with 11 bases between the two germline ends. The CDR3 runs to 15 residues. CDR1 and CDR2 from the germline V gene are DFQATT and SNEGSKA (reference sequence). The DNA for the CDR3 is TGCAGTGCTAGAGATTCAGGGTCTCCTAATGAAAAACTGTTTTTT. Residues: CSARDSGSPNEKLFF.

This clonotype was counted only a few times. This chain connects TRBV29-1 to TRBJ2-3, with 11 positions matching TRBD2. Trimming cost V 6 bases and J 2 bases; bases outside gene matches: 7. The CDR3 has 15 residues. CDR1 is SQVTM and CDR2 is ANQGSEA in the germline V gene. CDR3 in amino acids: CSVQTLAGATDTQYF. CDR3 bases: TGCAGCGTCCAAACACTAGCGGGGGCCACAGATACGCAGTATTTT.

This clonotype occurred a few times. The chain recombines TRBV12-3 or TRBV12-4 with TRBJ2-5; D call uncertain. This CDR3 contains 12 residues. V lost 0 bases to trimming and J lost 5 bases, with 4 bases between them. CDR3 protein: CASSLAVETQYF. The DNA for the CDR3 is TGTGCCAGCAGTTTAGCGGTGGAGACCCAGTACTTC.

The rearrangement joins TRBV24-1 to TRBJ1-2; D unclear. Per germline, CDR1 KGHDR and CDR2 SFDVKD. The CDR3 sequence is 14 residues long. The V and J ends lost 1 base and 1 base respectively, with 6 bases between them. This CDR3 reads CATSDFGNNYGYTF. CDR3 nucleotide sequence: TGTGCCACCAGTGATTTCGGCAATAACTATGGCTACACCTTC.

The rearrangement joins TRBV4-2 to TRBJ2-7, with 7 bases fitting TRBD2. The junction had 6 bases not matched to a gene; V was cut back by 1 base and J by 6 bases. CDR3 length: 14 amino acids. Germline V gene data show CDR1 as LGHNA and CDR2 as YNFKEQ. The CDR3: CASSQGGSSGEQYF. The CDR3 DNA sequence: TGTGCCAGCAGCCAAGGCGGGAGCTCAGGCGAGCAGTACTTC.